This T cell receptor beta chain appears in the sequencing data of a study of beta chain features in type 1 diabetes. With regard to this clone: The antigen remains undetermined.

General observations from the study: TCRB CDR3 length was moderately but significantly reduced in all four CD4+ subsets of Type 1 diabetes patients.

Investigators reverse transcribed all isolated RNA, so they sequenced expressed TCRB transcripts. Sequencing used immunoSEQ multiplex PCR; TCRdb keeps in-frame clones, though not all of them. Of 600,000 to 700,000 clones listed, roughly 12% are singletons. The sequencing sample was made of naive CD4+ T cells from blood. The TCR comes from a man in his late teens or twenties with type 1 diabetes.

CDR3: CAWSKQGAYEQYF. DNA for the CDR3: TGTGCCTGGAGTAAACAGGGGGCCTACGAGCAGTACTTC. The rearrangement links TRBV30 to TRBJ2-7; 8 nucleotides match TRBD1. V shed 2 bases and J 2 bases; nucleotides not matched to a gene: 2. The CDR3 contains 13 residues. Germline CDR1 and CDR2: GTSNPN and SVGIG (reference sequence).